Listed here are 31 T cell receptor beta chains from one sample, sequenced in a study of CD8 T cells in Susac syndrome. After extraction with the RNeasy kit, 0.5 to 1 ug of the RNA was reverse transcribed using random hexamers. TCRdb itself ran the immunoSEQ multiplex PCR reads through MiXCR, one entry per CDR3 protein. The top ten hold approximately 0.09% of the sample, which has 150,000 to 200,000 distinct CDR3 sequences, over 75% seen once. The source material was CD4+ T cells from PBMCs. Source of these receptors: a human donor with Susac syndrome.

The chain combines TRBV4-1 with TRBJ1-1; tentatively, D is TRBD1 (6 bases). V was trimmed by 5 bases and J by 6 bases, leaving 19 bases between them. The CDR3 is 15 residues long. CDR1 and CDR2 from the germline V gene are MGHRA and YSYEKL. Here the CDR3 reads CASSTPSRGPAEAFF. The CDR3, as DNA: TGCGCCAGCAGCACGCCCTCCAGGGGCCCGGCTGAAGCTTTCTTT.

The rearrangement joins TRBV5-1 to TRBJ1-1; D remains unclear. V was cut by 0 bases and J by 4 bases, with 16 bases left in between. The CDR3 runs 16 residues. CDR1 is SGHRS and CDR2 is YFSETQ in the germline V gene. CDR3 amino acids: CASSLEIVAASTEAFF. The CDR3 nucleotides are TGCGCCAGCAGCTTGGAAATTGTGGCAGCCAGCACTGAAGCTTTCTTT.

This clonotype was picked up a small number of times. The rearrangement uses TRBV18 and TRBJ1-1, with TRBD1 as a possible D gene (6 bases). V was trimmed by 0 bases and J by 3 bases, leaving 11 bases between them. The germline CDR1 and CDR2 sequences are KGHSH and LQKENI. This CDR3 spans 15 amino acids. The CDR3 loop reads CASSPPGAGDTEAFF. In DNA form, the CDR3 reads TGTGCCAGCTCACCACCCGGGGCAGGGGACACTGAAGCTTTCTTT.

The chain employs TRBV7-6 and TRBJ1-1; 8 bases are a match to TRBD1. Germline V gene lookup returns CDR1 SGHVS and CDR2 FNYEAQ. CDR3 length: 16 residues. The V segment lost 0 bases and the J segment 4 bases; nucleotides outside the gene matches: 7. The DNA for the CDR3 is TGTGCCAGCAGCTTAGCGGAGGACAGGGTAGGCACTGAAGCTTTCTTT. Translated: CASSLAEDRVGTEAFF.

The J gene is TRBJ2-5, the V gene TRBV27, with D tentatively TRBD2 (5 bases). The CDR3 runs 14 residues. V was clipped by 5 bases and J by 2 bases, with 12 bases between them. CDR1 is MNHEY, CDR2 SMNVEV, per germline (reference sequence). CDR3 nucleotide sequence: TGTGCCAGCAGTCCCACGCGAGGGCAAGAGACCCAGTACTTC. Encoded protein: CASSPTRGQETQYF.

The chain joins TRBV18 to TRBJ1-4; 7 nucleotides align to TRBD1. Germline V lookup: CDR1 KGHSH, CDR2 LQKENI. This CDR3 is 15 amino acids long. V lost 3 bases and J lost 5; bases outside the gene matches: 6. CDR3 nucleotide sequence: TGTGCCAGCTCACCGAACCGGGACAGCAATGAAAAACTGTTTTTT. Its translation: CASSPNRDSNEKLFF.

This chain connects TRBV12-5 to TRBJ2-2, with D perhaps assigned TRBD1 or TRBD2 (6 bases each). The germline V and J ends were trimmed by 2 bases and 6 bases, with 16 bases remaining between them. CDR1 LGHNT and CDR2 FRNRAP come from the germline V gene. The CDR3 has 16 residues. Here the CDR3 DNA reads TGTGCTAGTGGTTTGCTGGCCCGGGGGCGGGCCGGGGAGCTGTTTTTT. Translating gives CASGLLARGRAGELFF.

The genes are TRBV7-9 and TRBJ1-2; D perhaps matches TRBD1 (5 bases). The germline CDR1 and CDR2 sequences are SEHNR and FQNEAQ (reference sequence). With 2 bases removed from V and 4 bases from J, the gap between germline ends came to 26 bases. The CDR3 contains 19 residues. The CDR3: CASSLSYRSVRAQGYGYTF. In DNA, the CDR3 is TGTGCCAGCAGCTTATCCTATCGGTCGGTCAGGGCCCAGGGCTATGGCTACACCTTC.

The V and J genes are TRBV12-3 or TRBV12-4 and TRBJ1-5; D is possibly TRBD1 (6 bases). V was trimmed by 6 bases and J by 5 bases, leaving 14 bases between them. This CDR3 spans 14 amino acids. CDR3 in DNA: TGTGCCAGCAGCCGGACAGAGACCCATCAGCCCCAGCATTTT. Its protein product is CASSRTETHQPQHF.

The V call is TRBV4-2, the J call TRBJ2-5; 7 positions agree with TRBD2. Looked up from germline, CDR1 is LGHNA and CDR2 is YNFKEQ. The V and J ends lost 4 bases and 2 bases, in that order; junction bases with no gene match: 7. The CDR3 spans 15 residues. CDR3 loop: CASSPRSGVQETQYF. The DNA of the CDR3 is TGTGCCAGCAGCCCCCGAAGCGGGGTTCAAGAGACCCAGTACTTC.

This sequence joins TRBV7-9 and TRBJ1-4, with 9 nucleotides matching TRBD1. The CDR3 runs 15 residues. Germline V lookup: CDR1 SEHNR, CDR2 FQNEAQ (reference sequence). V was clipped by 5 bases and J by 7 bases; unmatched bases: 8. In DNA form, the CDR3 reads TGTGCCAGCAGCAATAGACAGGGGGATGTTGAAAAACTGTTTTTT. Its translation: CASSNRQGDVEKLFF.

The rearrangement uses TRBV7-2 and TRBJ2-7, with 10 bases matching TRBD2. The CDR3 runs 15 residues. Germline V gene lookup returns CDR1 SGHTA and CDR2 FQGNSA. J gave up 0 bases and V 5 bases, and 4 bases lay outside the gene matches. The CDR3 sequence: CASSVSGGYSYEQYF. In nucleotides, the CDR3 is TGTGCCAGCAGCGTTAGCGGGGGGTACTCCTACGAGCAGTACTTC.

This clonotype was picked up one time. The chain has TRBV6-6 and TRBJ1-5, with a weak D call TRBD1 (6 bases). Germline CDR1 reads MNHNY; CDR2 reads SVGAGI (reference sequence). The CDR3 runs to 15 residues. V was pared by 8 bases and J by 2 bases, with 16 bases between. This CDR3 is CASGWTALGNQPQHF. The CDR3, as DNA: TGTGCCAGCGGCTGGACAGCCCTTGGCAATCAGCCCCAGCATTTT.

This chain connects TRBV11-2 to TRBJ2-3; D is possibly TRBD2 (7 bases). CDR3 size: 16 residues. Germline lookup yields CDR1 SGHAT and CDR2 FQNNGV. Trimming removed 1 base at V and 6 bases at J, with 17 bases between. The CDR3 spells CASSLVRGAGGDTQYF. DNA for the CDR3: TGTGCCAGCAGCTTAGTCCGGGGGGCAGGAGGTGATACGCAGTATTTT.

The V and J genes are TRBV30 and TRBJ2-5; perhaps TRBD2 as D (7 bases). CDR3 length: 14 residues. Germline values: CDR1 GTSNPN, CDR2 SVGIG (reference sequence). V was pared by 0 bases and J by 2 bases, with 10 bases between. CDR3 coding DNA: TGTGCCTGGAGTGTGGGGGGGCCGCAAGAGACCCAGTACTTC. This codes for CAWSVGGPQETQYF. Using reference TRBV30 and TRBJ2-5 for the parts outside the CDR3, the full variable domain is SQTIHQWPATLVQPVGSPLSLECTVEGTSNPNLYWYRQAAGRGLQLLFYSVGIGQISSEVPQNLSASRPQDRQFILSSKKLLLSDSGFYLCAWSVGGPQETQYFGPGTRLLVL.

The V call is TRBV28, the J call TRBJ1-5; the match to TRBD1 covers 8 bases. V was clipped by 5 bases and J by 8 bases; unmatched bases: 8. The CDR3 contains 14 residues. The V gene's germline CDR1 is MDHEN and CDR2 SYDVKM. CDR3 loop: CASSRTTGDKPQHF. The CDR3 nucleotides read TGTGCCAGCAGTCGGACGACAGGGGATAAGCCCCAGCATTTT.

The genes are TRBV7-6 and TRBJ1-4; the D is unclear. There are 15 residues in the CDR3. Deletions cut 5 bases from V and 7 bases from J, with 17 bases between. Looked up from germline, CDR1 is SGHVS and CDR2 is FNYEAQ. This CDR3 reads CASSPVGEVGEKLFF. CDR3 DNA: TGTGCCAGCAGCCCGGTCGGGGAGGTGGGTGAAAAACTGTTTTTT.

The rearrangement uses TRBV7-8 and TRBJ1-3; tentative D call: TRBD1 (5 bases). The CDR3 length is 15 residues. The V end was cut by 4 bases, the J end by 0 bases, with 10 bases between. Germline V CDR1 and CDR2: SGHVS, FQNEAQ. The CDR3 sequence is CASSSEGLSGNTIYF. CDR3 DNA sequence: TGTGCCAGCAGCTCCGAGGGACTCTCTGGAAACACCATATATTTT.

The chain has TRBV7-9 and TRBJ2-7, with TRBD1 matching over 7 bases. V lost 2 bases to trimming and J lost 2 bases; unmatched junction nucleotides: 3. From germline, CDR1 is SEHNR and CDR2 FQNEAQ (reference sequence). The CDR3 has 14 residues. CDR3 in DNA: TGTGCCAGCAGCTTAAAAGGGGGCACCTACGAGCAGTACTTC. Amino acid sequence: CASSLKGGTYEQYF.

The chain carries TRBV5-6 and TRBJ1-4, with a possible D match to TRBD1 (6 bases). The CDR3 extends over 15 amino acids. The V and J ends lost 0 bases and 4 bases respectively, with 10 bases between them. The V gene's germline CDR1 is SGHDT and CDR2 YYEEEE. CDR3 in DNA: TGTGCCAGCAGCTTGGCGACAGGAATTAATGAAAAACTGTTTTTT. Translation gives CASSLATGINEKLFF.

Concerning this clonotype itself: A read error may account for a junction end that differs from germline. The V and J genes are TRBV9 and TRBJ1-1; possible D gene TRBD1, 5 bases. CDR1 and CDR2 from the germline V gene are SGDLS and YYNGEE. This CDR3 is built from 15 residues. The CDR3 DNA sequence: TGTGCCAGCAGCGTAGGGCAGGGCAGGGTTACTGAAGTTTTCTTT. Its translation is CASSVGQGRVTEVFF.

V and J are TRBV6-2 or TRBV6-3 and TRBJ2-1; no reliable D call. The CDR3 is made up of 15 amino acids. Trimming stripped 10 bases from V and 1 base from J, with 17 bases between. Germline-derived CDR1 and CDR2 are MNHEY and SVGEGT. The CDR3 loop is CATPPTSWSYNEQFF. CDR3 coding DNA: TGTGCCACCCCTCCCACCTCGTGGTCCTACAATGAGCAGTTCTTC.

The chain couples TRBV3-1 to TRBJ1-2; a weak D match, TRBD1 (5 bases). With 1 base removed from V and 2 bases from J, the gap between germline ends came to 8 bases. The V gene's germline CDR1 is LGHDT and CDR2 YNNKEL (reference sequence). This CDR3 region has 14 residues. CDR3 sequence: CASSQATVNYGYTF. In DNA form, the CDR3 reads TGTGCCAGCAGCCAAGCGACAGTGAACTATGGCTACACCTTC.

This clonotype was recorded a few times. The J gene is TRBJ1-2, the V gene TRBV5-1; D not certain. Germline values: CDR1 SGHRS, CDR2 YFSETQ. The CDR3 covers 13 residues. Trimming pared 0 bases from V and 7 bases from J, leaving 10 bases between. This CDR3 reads CASSLGALSGYTF. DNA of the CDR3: TGCGCCAGCAGCTTGGGGGCCTTAAGTGGCTACACCTTC.

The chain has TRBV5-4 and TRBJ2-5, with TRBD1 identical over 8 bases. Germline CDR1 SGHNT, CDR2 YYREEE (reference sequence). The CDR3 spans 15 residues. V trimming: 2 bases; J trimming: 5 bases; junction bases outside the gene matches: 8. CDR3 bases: TGTGCCAGCAGCTTACCGGACAGGGTAGGGGAGACCCAGTACTTC. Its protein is CASSLPDRVGETQYF.

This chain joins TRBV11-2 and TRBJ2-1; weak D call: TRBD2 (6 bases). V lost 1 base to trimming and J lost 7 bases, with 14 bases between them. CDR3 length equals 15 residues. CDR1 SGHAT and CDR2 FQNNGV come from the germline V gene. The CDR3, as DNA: TGTGCCAGCAGCTTAGTAGCCGGCGGGATAAATGAGCAGTTCTTC. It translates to CASSLVAGGINEQFF. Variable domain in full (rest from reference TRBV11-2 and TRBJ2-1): EAGVAQSPRYKIIEKRQSVAFWCNPISGHATLYWYQQILGQGPKLLIQFQNNGVVDDSQLPKDRFSAERLKGVDSTLKIQPAKLEDSAVYLCASSLVAGGINEQFFGPGTRLTVL.

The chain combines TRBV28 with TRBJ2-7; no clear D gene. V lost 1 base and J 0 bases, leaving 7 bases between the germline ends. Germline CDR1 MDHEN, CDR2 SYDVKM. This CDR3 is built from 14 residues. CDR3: CASSLYPSSYEQYF. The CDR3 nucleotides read TGTGCCAGCAGTTTATATCCGAGCTCCTACGAGCAGTACTTC.

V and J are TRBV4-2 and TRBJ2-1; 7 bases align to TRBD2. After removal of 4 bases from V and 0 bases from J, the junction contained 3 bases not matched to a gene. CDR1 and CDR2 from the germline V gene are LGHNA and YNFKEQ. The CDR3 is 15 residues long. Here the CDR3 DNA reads TGTGCCAGCAGCCCAGCGGGAACCTCCTACAATGAGCAGTTCTTC. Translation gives CASSPAGTSYNEQFF.

The CDR3 DNA reads as TGTGCCAGCTCACCATTCGAAGTTGTCCCAAGAAAAGGGGAAAAACTGTTTTTT. Translation: CASSPFEVVPRKGEKLFF. This chain uses TRBV18 with TRBJ1-4; D unresolved. The V and J ends lost 2 bases and 8 bases respectively, with 24 bases between them. The length of the CDR3 is 18 residues. Germline V gives CDR1 KGHSH, CDR2 LQKENI.

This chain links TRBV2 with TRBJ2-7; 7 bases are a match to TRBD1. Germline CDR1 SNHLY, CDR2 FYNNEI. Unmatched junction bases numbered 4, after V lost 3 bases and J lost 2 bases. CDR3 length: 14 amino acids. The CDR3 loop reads CASSDGTEPYEQYF. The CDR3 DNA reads TGTGCCAGCAGTGACGGGACAGAACCCTACGAGCAGTACTTC.

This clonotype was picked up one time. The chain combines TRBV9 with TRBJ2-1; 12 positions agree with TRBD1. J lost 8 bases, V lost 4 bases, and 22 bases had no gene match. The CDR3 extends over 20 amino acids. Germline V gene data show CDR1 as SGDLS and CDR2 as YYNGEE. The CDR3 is CASSLGGLRGQGARWHEQFF. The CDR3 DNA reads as TGTGCCAGCAGCTTAGGGGGCCTCCGGGGACAGGGGGCCCGTTGGCATGAGCAGTTCTTC.